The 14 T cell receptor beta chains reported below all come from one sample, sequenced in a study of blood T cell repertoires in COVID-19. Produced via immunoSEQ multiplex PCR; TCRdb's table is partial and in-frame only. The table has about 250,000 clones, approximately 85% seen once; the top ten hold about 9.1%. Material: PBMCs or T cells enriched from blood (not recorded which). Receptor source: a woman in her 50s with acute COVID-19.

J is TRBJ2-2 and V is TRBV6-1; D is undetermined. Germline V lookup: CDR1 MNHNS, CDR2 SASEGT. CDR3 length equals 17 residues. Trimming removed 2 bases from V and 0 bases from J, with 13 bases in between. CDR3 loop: CASSEYWAAANTGELFF. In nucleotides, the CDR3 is TGTGCCAGCAGTGAATACTGGGCAGCCGCGAACACCGGGGAGCTGTTTTTT.

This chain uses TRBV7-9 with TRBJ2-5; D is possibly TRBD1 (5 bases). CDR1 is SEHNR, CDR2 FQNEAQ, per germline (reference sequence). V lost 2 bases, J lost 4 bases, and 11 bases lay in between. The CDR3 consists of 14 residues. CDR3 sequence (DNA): TGTGCCAGCAGCTTAACGCAGGGTCCAGAGACCCAGTACTTC. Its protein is CASSLTQGPETQYF.

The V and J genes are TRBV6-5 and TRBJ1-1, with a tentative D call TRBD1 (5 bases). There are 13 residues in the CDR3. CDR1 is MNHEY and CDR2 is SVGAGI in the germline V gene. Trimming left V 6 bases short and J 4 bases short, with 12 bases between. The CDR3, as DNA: TGTGCCAGCAGGTCCGGAGGGGCCACTGAAGCTTTCTTT. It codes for CASRSGGATEAFF.

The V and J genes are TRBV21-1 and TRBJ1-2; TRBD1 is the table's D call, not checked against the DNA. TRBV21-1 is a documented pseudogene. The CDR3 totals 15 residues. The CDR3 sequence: CASSKENRSLYGYTF. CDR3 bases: TGTGCCAGCAGCAAAGAAAACAGGTCCTTATATGGCTACACCTTC.

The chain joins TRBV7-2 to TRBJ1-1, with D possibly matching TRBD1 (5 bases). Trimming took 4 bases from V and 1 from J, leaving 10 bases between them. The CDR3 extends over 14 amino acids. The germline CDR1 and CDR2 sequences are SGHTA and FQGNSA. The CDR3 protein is CASSSQVTNTEAFF. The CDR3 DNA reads TGTGCCAGCAGCTCACAGGTCACGAACACTGAAGCTTTCTTT. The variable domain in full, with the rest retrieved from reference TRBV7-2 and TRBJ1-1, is GAGVSQSPSNKVTEKGKDVELRCDPISGHTALYWYRQSLGQGLEFLIYFQGNSAPDKSGLPSDRFSAERTGGSVSTLTIQRTQQEDSAVYLCASSSQVTNTEAFFGQGTRLTVV.

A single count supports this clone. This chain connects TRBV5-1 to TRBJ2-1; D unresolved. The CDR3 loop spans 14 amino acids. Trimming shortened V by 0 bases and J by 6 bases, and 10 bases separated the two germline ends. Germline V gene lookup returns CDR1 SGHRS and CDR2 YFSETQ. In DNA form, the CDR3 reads TGCGCCAGCAGCTTGGTTGGCGGTTCCAATGAGCAGTTCTTC. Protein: CASSLVGGSNEQFF.

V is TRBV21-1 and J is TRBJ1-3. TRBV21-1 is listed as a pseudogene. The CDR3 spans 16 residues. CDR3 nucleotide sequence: TGTGCCAGCAGCAAAGGCGTGAGACTCGGCGGAAACACCATATATTTT. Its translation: CASSKGVRLGGNTIYF.

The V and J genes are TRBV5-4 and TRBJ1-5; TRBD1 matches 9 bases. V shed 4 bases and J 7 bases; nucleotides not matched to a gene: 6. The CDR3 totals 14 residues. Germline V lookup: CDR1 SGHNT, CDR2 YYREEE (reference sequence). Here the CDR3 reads CASSPDRGDQPQHF. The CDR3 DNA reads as TGTGCCAGCAGCCCGGACAGGGGAGACCAGCCCCAGCATTTT.

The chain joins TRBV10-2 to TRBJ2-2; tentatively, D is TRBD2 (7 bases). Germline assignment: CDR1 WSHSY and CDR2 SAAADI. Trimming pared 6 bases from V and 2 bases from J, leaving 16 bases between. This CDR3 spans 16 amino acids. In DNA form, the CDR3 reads TGCGCCAGCAGGAAGGGCGGGGGCCATAACACCGGGGAGCTGTTTTTT. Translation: CASRKGGGHNTGELFF.

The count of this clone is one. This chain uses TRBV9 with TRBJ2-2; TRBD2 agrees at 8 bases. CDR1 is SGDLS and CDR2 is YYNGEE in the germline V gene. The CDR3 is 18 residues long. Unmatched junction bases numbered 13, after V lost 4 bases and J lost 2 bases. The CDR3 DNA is TGTGCCAGCAGCTTTCCCCCGGGGGCGGGGGGCAACACCGGGGAGCTGTTTTTT. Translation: CASSFPPGAGGNTGELFF.

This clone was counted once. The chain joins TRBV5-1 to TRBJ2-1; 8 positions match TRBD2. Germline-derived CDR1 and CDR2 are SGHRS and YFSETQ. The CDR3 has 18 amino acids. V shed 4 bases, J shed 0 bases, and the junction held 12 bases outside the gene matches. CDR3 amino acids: CASSPLGGGPSSYNEQFF. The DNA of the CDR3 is TGCGCCAGCAGCCCCCTCGGCGGGGGGCCGAGCTCCTACAATGAGCAGTTCTTC. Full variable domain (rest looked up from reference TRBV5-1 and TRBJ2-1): KAGVTQTPRYLIKTRGQQVTLSCSPISGHRSVSWYQQTPGQGLQFLFEYFSETQRNKGNFPGRFSGRQFSNSRSEMNVSTLELGDSALYLCASSPLGGGPSSYNEQFFGPGTRLTVL.

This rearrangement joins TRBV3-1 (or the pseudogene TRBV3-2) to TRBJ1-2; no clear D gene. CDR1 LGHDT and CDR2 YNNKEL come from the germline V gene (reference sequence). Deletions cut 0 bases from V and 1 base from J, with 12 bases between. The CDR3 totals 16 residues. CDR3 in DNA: TGTGCCAGCAGCCAAGATATGTGGCCAATTAACTATGGCTACACCTTC. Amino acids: CASSQDMWPINYGYTF.

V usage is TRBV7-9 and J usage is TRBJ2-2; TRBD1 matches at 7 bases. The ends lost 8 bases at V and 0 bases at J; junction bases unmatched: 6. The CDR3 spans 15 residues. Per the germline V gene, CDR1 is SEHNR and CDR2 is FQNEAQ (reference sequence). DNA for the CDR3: TGTGCCAGCCGCCCTGGGACAGCGAACACCGGGGAGCTGTTTTTT. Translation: CASRPGTANTGELFF.

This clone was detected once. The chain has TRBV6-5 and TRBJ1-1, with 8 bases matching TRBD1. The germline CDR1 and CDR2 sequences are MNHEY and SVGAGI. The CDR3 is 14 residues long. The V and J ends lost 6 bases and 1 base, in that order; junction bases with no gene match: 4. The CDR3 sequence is CASRPGQENTEAFF. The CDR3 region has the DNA TGTGCCAGCAGGCCGGGACAGGAGAACACTGAAGCTTTCTTT.